This TCR beta chain was captured by sequencing in a study of vaccination and CD4 T cells after COVID-19. About the study: Controls used CEFX viral epitopes (positive), HIV-1 Nef peptides (negative), or no peptide. Study-wide findings and caveats: The study found that a median about 88% of reactive clones in convalescent patients appeared only post-vaccination.

Time point defined: late sampling 161 to 241 days after vaccination in a few convalescent patients. Treatment denoted: roughly 11-day PBMC culture with coronavirus spike peptide pools or control peptides (ViraFEST assay). Days 3 and 7 saw half the medium replaced with fresh IL-2 medium. Researchers used the Oncomine TCR Beta short-read assay to sequence DNA from cultured CD4+ T cells. TCRdb used MiXCR to reprocess the PCR reads, holding one entry per CDR3 protein. The sample lists 20,000 to 25,000 distinct CDR3 sequences, 30% to 45% occurring once. As concerns this clonotype: Its specificity is not known.

The sequencing here drew on CD4+ T cells from blood, cultured in vitro, taken about 7 months after SARS-CoV-2 vaccination. This TCR came from a human donor who had recovered from COVID-19.

Here the CDR3 DNA reads TGCAGTGCTAGAGAACAGGGGTCCTACAATGAGCAGTTCTTC. It translates to CSAREQGSYNEQFF. This chain links TRBV20-1 with TRBJ2-1; 7 positions match TRBD1. Germline lookup yields CDR1 DFQATT and CDR2 SNEGSKA (reference sequence). The J segment lost 1 base and the V segment lost 0 bases, leaving 0 bases of the junction unmatched. The CDR3 length is 14 residues.